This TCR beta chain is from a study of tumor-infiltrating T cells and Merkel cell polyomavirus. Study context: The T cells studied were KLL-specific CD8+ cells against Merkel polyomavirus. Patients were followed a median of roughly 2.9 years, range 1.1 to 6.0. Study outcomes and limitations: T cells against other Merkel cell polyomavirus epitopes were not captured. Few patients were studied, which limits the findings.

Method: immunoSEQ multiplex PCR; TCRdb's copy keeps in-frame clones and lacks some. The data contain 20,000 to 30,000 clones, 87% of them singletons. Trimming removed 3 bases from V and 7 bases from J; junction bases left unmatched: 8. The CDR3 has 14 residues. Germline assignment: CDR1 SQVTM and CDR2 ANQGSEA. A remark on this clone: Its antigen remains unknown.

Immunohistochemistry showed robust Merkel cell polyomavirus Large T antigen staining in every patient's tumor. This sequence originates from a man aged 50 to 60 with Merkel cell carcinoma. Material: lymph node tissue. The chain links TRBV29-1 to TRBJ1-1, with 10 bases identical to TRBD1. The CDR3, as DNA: TGCAGCGTTGACCGCCGGGACAGGGGATTTGAAGCTTTCTTT. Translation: CSVDRRDRGFEAFF. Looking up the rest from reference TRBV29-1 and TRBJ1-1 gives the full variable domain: SAVISQKPSRDICQRGTSLTIQCQVDSQVTMMFWYRQQPGQSLTLIATANQGSEATYESGFVIDKFPISRPNLTFSTLTVSNMSPEDSSIYLCSVDRRDRGFEAFFGQGTRLTVV.